This T cell receptor beta chain was identified during a study of T cells in Graves' hyperthyroidism and ophthalmopathy. Diagnoses were made from clinical symptoms, serum measures (thyroxine and TRAb), thyroid ultrasound and orbital computed tomography. This clonotype was observed many times. Regions amplified from RNA transcripts were the TCR beta CDR3 regions. HTBI primers were the set used in a first-round RT-PCR of the TCR CDR3. TCRdb redid the calling of the multiplex PCR reads with MiXCR, one entry per CDR3 protein. This table holds a few hundred thousand distinct CDR3 sequences, about 14% found once. The sequenced sample consisted of blood. This TCR was recovered from a woman aged 25 to 45 with Graves' ophthalmopathy.

This CDR3 is CASSLVGSLNNEQFF. The CDR3 DNA is TGTGCCAGCAGCTTAGTGGGGTCCTTAAACAATGAGCAGTTCTTC. This rearrangement joins TRBV7-2 to TRBJ2-1; D remains ambiguous. The CDR3 loop spans 15 amino acids. Germline CDR1 SGHTA, CDR2 FQGNSA. V lost 1 base to trimming and J lost 5 bases, with 12 bases between them.